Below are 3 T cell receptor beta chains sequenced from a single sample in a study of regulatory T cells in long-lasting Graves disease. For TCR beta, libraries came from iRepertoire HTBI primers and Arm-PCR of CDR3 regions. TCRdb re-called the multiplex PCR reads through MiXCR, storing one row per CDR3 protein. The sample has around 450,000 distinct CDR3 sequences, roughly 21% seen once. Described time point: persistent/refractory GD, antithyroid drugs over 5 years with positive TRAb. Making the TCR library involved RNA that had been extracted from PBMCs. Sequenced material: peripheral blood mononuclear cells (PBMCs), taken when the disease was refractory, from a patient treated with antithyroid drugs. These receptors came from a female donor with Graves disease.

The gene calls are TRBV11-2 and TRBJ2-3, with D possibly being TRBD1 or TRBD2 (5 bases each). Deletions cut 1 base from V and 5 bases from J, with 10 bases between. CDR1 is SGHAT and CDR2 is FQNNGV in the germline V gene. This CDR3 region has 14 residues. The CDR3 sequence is CASSLGGGRDTQYF. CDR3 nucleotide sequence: TGTGCCAGCAGCTTAGGTGGGGGTCGAGATACGCAGTATTTT.

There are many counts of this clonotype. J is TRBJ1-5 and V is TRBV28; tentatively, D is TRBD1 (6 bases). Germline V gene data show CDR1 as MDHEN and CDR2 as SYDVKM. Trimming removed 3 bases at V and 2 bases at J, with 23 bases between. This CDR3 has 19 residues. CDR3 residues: CASSFVPGDIRVGNQPQHF. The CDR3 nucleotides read TGTGCCAGCAGTTTTGTGCCAGGGGACATAAGAGTAGGCAATCAGCCCCAGCATTTT.

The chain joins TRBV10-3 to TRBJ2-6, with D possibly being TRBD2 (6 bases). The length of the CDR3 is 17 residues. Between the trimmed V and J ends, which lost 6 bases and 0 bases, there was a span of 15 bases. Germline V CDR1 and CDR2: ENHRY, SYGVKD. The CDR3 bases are TGTGCCATCAGGTCCGGGACTGCAACCTCTGGGGCCAACGTCCTGACTTTC. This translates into CAIRSGTATSGANVLTF.